The 26 T cell receptor beta chains presented below share a single source sample, sequenced in a study of control samples from healthy donors and cancer patients. Using immunoSEQ multiplex PCR, the repertoire was profiled, and TCRdb retains in-frame clones only, with some absent. This sample has 100,000 to 150,000 clones, with 85% to 90% found just once. The sample was blood. These receptors originate from a man aged 25 to 45 in good health.

Points on this clone: A junction end diverges from the germline sequence, so it may reflect a read error. This chain connects TRBV10-3 to TRBJ1-2; 10 bases match TRBD1. The CDR3 consists of 12 residues. Germline loops: CDR1 ENHRY, CDR2 SYGVKD. The CDR3 DNA follows: TGTGCCATCAGACAACCGGGACAGGGGTCCCACTTC. This codes for CAIRQPGQGSHF.

The CDR3 sequence is CASSGTEAFF. CDR3 DNA: TGTGCCAGCAGCGGGACTGAAGCTTTCTTT. This chain connects TRBV9 to TRBJ1-1; D is unresolved. V gave up 3 bases and J gave up 5 bases, with 2 bases separating them. The CDR3 length is 10 residues. CDR1 SGDLS and CDR2 YYNGEE come from the germline V gene.

The chain recombines TRBV6-5 with TRBJ1-1; tentative D call: TRBD1 (5 bases). The CDR3 is 16 residues long. Germline loops: CDR1 MNHEY, CDR2 SVGAGI. Deletions cut 0 bases from V and 5 bases from J, with 16 bases between. CDR3 in DNA: TGTGCCAGCAGTTACTCGTATTCCAGGTGGGGGACTGAAGCTTTCTTT. Translating gives CASSYSYSRWGTEAFF.

This sequence joins TRBV5-5 and TRBJ1-1; 7 positions agree with TRBD1. Germline values: CDR1 SGHKS, CDR2 YYEKEE (reference sequence). The V segment lost 5 bases and the J segment 8 bases; nucleotides outside the gene matches: 9. The CDR3 contains 13 residues. In nucleotides, the CDR3 is TGTGCCAGCAGTTATACAGGGGACTGGGAAGCTTTCTTT. Its translation: CASSYTGDWEAFF.

The V call is TRBV2, the J call TRBJ2-2, with 7 positions matching TRBD1. V shed 8 bases and J 4 bases; nucleotides not matched to a gene: 10. Germline V lookup: CDR1 SNHLY, CDR2 FYNNEI. The CDR3 length is 15 residues. The CDR3 DNA follows: TGTGCCAGCTTACAGGGGAGCGGTGTCACCGGGGAGCTGTTTTTT. This codes for CASLQGSGVTGELFF.

This rearrangement joins TRBV3-1 (or the pseudogene TRBV3-2) to TRBJ2-1; 7 bases match TRBD1. After removal of 4 bases from V and 10 bases from J, the junction contained 4 bases not matched to a gene. CDR1 is LGHDT, CDR2 YNNKEL, per germline (reference sequence). The CDR3 sequence is 12 residues long. The CDR3 nucleotides read TGTGCCAGCAGCCCCGGGACAGCCGAGCAGTTCTTC. Translation: CASSPGTAEQFF.

This chain connects TRBV27 to TRBJ1-5; D unresolved. The germline CDR1 and CDR2 sequences are MNHEY and SMNVEV (reference sequence). The CDR3 is made up of 15 amino acids. Trimming took off 2 bases at V and 3 bases at J, with 11 bases between the two ends. The DNA of the CDR3 is TGTGCCAGCAGTTTACGCGGGGTGACCAATCAGCCCCAGCATTTT. This encodes CASSLRGVTNQPQHF.

About this clone itself: Germline and junction disagree at one end, which may indicate a read error. The chain recombines TRBV4-2 with TRBJ1-2, with TRBD1 matching over 11 bases. This CDR3 is 12 amino acids long. Looked up from germline, CDR1 is LGHNA and CDR2 is YNFKEQ. CDR3 amino acids: CASSLRDRGCLF. Here the CDR3 DNA reads TGTGCCAGCAGCCTCAGGGACAGGGGGTGTCTCTTC.

This rearrangement joins TRBV5-1 to TRBJ2-3; D is possibly TRBD1 (5 bases). Germline-derived CDR1 and CDR2 are SGHRS and YFSETQ. The CDR3 extends over 15 amino acids. The V end was cut by 4 bases, the J end by 0 bases, with 12 bases between. This chain's CDR3 is CASSPVGASTDTQYF. DNA of the CDR3: TGCGCCAGCAGCCCCGTTGGGGCTAGCACAGATACGCAGTATTTT.

The V and J genes are TRBV2 and TRBJ1-3; 11 nucleotides agree with TRBD1. CDR1 is SNHLY, CDR2 FYNNEI, per germline. Trimming at V came to 8 bases and at J to 4 bases, leaving 7 bases not matched to a gene. The CDR3 is made up of 15 amino acids. CDR3 coding DNA: TGTGCCAGCGGTGGACAGGGGGCGATCGGAAACACCATATATTTT. This encodes CASGGQGAIGNTIYF.

The rearrangement joins TRBV9 to TRBJ2-3; possibly TRBD2 for D (5 bases). The CDR3 consists of 16 residues. The germline gives CDR1 SGDLS, CDR2 YYNGEE. Trimming cost V 4 bases and J 4 bases, with 19 bases left between them. The CDR3 loop reads CASSPRLLASPDTQYF. DNA of the CDR3: TGTGCCAGCAGCCCGCGTTTGTTGGCTAGCCCAGATACGCAGTATTTT.

This clone was picked up a small number of times. The V gene is TRBV19, the J gene TRBJ1-6; 7 nucleotides agree with TRBD1. Germline values: CDR1 LNHDA, CDR2 SQIVND (reference sequence). The CDR3 covers 14 residues. Germline trimming cut 6 bases from V and 7 bases from J; bases unmatched to any gene: 6. CDR3 protein: CASRTQGENSPLHF. The DNA for the CDR3 is TGTGCCAGTAGAACTCAGGGGGAAAATTCACCCCTCCACTTT.

This chain connects TRBV7-2 to TRBJ1-5; 8 nucleotides line up with TRBD1. With 5 bases clipped from V and 4 bases from J, the junction kept 4 bases outside the gene matches. Germline V gene sequence: CDR1 SGHTA, CDR2 FQGNSA. This CDR3 is 14 amino acids long. Here the CDR3 reads CASSRTGSNQPQHF. CDR3 sequence (DNA): TGTGCCAGCAGCCGGACAGGGAGTAATCAGCCCCAGCATTTT.

This clone was seen a few times. The CDR3 reads CASSLSQDLAEAFF. The DNA of the CDR3 is TGTGCCAGCAGCCTAAGCCAAGATCTAGCTGAAGCTTTCTTT. V and J are TRBV3-1 (or the pseudogene TRBV3-2) and TRBJ1-1, with D unclear. The CDR3 runs to 14 residues. Germline-derived CDR1 and CDR2 are LGHDT and YNNKEL (reference sequence). The germline V and J ends were trimmed by 4 bases and 6 bases, with 15 bases remaining between them.

The chain employs TRBV29-1 and TRBJ1-4; D uncertain. V was pared by 6 bases and J by 8 bases, with 10 bases between. This CDR3 is 11 amino acids long. In germline, CDR1 is SQVTM, CDR2 ANQGSEA. The CDR3 loop is CSVGLGEKLFF. The CDR3 DNA is TGCAGCGTAGGCCTCGGGGAAAAACTGTTTTTT.

The V call is TRBV5-8, the J call TRBJ1-2, with 9 nucleotides matching TRBD1. Germline-derived CDR1 and CDR2 are SGHTS and YDEGEE. The junction had 4 bases not matched to a gene; V was cut back by 2 bases and J by 8 bases. The CDR3 runs 13 residues. CDR3 coding DNA: TGTGCCAGCAGCTTTTGGACAGGGGAAGGCTACACCTTC. Encoded protein: CASSFWTGEGYTF. Together with reference TRBV5-8 and TRBJ1-2, the CDR3 gives the full variable domain: EAGVTQSPTHLIKTRGQQATLRCSPISGHTSVYWYQQALGLGLQFLLWYDEGEERNRGNFPPRFSGRQFPNYSSELNVNALELEDSALYLCASSFWTGEGYTFGSGTRLTVV.

The chain employs TRBV11-2 and TRBJ2-3, with D possibly TRBD2 on 5 matching bases. The V end lost 0 bases, the J end lost 4 bases, and 8 bases lay between the germline ends. The germline V gene encodes CDR1 SGHAT and CDR2 FQNNGV. The CDR3 covers 14 residues. The CDR3 here is CASSLERESDTQYF. CDR3 bases: TGTGCCAGCAGCTTAGAGAGGGAGTCAGATACGCAGTATTTT.

V and J are TRBV11-2 and TRBJ2-2; 9 bases align to TRBD2. CDR3 length equals 16 residues. Trimming took 8 bases from V and 5 from J; bases not matched to a gene: 12. The V gene's germline CDR1 is SGHAT and CDR2 FQNNGV. CDR3 amino acids: CASGKTRAGGTGELFF. The CDR3 DNA sequence: TGTGCCAGCGGCAAAACCAGAGCGGGGGGAACCGGGGAGCTGTTTTTT.

In this sample, this clone turned up once. The chain joins TRBV19 to TRBJ1-2; 9 nucleotides match TRBD1. The CDR3 runs 14 residues. CDR1 and CDR2 from the germline V gene are LNHDA and SQIVND (reference sequence). The trim removed 6 bases at V and 11 bases at J, leaving 13 bases unmatched. The CDR3 loop reads CASSKARDRELYTF. For the CDR3, the DNA is TGTGCCAGTAGCAAGGCCCGGGACAGGGAATTGTACACCTTC. Together with reference TRBV19 and TRBJ1-2, the CDR3 gives the full variable domain: DGGITQSPKYLFRKEGQNVTLSCEQNLNHDAMYWYRQDPGQGLRLIYYSQIVNDFQKGDIAEGYSVSREKKESFPLTVTSAQKNPTAFYLCASSKARDRELYTFGSGTRLTVV.

J is TRBJ1-6 and V is TRBV30; possible D gene TRBD1, 6 bases. CDR1 and CDR2 from the germline V gene are GTSNPN and SVGIG (reference sequence). This CDR3 spans 13 amino acids. V dropped 3 bases and J dropped 7 bases, with 10 bases sitting between them. The CDR3 region has the DNA TGTGCCTGGAGAGAGGGGGGGAATTCACCCCTCCACTTT. It yields the protein CAWREGGNSPLHF.

This clone is medium-sized in the sample. This chain joins TRBV28 and TRBJ2-7; D gene ambiguous. The CDR3 sequence is 12 residues long. Trimming took off 2 bases at V and 3 bases at J, with 5 bases between the two ends. The V gene's germline CDR1 is MDHEN and CDR2 SYDVKM. This chain's CDR3 is CASSLNGYEQYV. CDR3 DNA: TGTGCCAGCAGTTTAAACGGCTACGAGCAGTACGTC.

The V gene is TRBV28, the J gene TRBJ1-6; D unresolved. Trimming cost V 2 bases and J 7 bases, with 6 bases left between them. Germline CDR1 reads MDHEN; CDR2 reads SYDVKM. This CDR3 region has 13 residues. DNA of the CDR3: TGTGCCAGCAGTTTAAACGAGAATTCACCCCTCCACTTT. Encoded protein: CASSLNENSPLHF.

The gene calls are TRBV7-2 and TRBJ2-5, with a weak D call TRBD1 (5 bases). V was pared by 3 bases and J by 6 bases, with 5 bases between. Germline V gene lookup returns CDR1 SGHTA and CDR2 FQGNSA. The CDR3 spans 11 residues. The CDR3 spells CASSLGQTQYF. The CDR3 DNA reads as TGTGCCAGCAGCTTGGGGCAGACCCAGTACTTC.

The chain joins TRBV7-9 to TRBJ2-1; 11 positions match TRBD2. The CDR3 covers 16 residues. J lost 7 bases, V lost 5 bases, and 10 bases had no gene match. Germline V CDR1 and CDR2: SEHNR, FQNEAQ (reference sequence). The CDR3 protein is CASSGRTSGFRNEQFF. In DNA form, the CDR3 reads TGTGCCAGCAGCGGGAGGACTAGCGGGTTCAGGAATGAGCAGTTCTTC.

This chain joins TRBV5-4 and TRBJ1-2, with D possibly being TRBD1 (6 bases). Germline-derived CDR1 and CDR2 are SGHNT and YYREEE (reference sequence). The CDR3 sequence is 14 residues long. Trimming cost V 0 bases and J 4 bases, with 10 bases left between them. The CDR3 here is CASSLDREPYGYTF. For the CDR3, the DNA is TGTGCCAGCAGCTTGGACAGGGAGCCCTATGGCTACACCTTC.

Regarding this clone: Other nucleotide sequences from this sample produce the same CDR3. The V gene is TRBV4-1, the J gene TRBJ1-4, with a weak D call TRBD1 (6 bases). The V and J ends lost 3 bases and 8 bases respectively, with 13 bases between them. The CDR3 is 14 residues long. Germline V gene data show CDR1 as MGHRA and CDR2 as YSYEKL. The CDR3 reads CASSQGQGREKLFF. CDR3 DNA: TGCGCCAGCAGCCAGGGGCAGGGGCGCGAAAAACTGTTTTTT.